Below, 9 T cell receptor beta chains from the same sample are listed, as sequenced in a study of blood T cells in healthy people across ages. Through a sample-barcoded 5' primer and a J-beta primer mix, a second PCR was run for about 7 to 12 cycles. TCRdb independently ran MiXCR on the 5' RACE reads; one entry per CDR3 protein. The table has about 700,000 distinct CDR3 sequences, approximately 30% seen once. The specimen was blood. These receptor sequences come from a woman of 80 years or more in good health.

This clonotype appeared many times. The V call is TRBV9, the J call TRBJ1-1; no firm D call. Trimming took 4 bases from V and 0 from J, leaving 10 bases between them. The CDR3 runs 14 residues. The germline CDR1 and CDR2 sequences are SGDLS and YYNGEE. The CDR3 loop is CASSPHGMNTEAFF. CDR3 coding DNA: TGTGCCAGCAGCCCACACGGAATGAACACTGAAGCTTTCTTT.

The gene calls are TRBV12-3 or TRBV12-4 and TRBJ2-1; the D gene is possibly TRBD2 (5 bases). Trimming left V 7 bases short and J 4 bases short, with 11 bases between. The CDR3 spans 13 residues. The CDR3 DNA sequence: TGTGCCAGCACCCAAAGCGGTTACAATGAGCAGTTCTTC. This translates into CASTQSGYNEQFF.

This clonotype was found a few times. The rearrangement joins TRBV27 to TRBJ1-2, with D unresolved. The V and J ends lost 6 bases and 7 bases respectively, with 12 bases between them. This CDR3 has 12 residues. Germline V gives CDR1 MNHEY, CDR2 SMNVEV (reference sequence). The CDR3: CASRGLLFGYTF. DNA of the CDR3: TGTGCCAGCAGAGGACTCCTCTTTGGCTACACCTTC.

This clonotype was observed many times. CDR3 in DNA: TGTGCCAGTAGCGTTCTAGGATCCGGGGCCAACGTCCTGACTTTC. Protein sequence: CASSVLGSGANVLTF. The chain is built from TRBV19 and TRBJ2-6; D is unclear. The germline V and J ends were trimmed by 6 bases and 4 bases, with 13 bases remaining between them. The germline gives CDR1 LNHDA, CDR2 SQIVND (reference sequence). The CDR3 consists of 15 residues.

The chain uses TRBV12-3 or TRBV12-4 and TRBJ1-2; no reliable D call. This CDR3 is 15 amino acids long. The V gene lost 3 bases and the J gene lost 0 bases, with 11 bases spanning the gap. CDR3 DNA: TGTGCCAGCAGTTTGACCGGGTGGGCTAACTATGGCTACACCTTC. It codes for CASSLTGWANYGYTF.

This clonotype was recorded a few times. The chain links TRBV30 to TRBJ2-7; TRBD2 aligns across 10 bases. The germline V gene has CDR1 GTSNPN and CDR2 SVGIG (reference sequence). The CDR3 has 16 residues. Trimming at V came to 2 bases and at J to 10 bases, leaving 17 bases not matched to a gene. The CDR3 DNA sequence: TGTGCCTGGAGTATTGGTTCTAGCGGGGGTGGGAGGTCCCAGTACTTC. It specifies CAWSIGSSGGGRSQYF.

This clonotype occurred many times. The CDR3 DNA reads TGTGCCAGCAGCTTAGCCCCGGGACTAGCGGGGGATAGCACAGATACGCAGTATTTT. Translating it yields CASSLAPGLAGDSTDTQYF. The genes are TRBV7-2 and TRBJ2-3; 14 bases agree with TRBD2. Trimming removed 0 bases from V and 0 bases from J; junction bases left unmatched: 5. Germline loops: CDR1 SGHTA, CDR2 FQGNSA. The CDR3 length is 19 residues. The full variable domain, with the rest looked up from reference TRBV7-2 and TRBJ2-3, is GAGVSQSPSNKVTEKGKDVELRCDPISGHTALYWYRQSLGQGLEFLIYFQGNSAPDKSGLPSDRFSAERTGGSVSTLTIQRTQQEDSAVYLCASSLAPGLAGDSTDTQYFGPGTRLTVL.

The table lists this clonotype with many counts. The genes are TRBV25-1 and TRBJ2-5, with 11 bases that match TRBD2. Trimming cost V 4 bases and J 7 bases; bases outside gene matches: 8. Germline loops: CDR1 MGHDK, CDR2 SYGVNS. The CDR3 length is 15 residues. CDR3 sequence: CASSASGGTVWTQYF. Here the CDR3 DNA reads TGTGCCAGCAGTGCTAGCGGGGGGACGGTTTGGACCCAGTACTTC.

Ten or more counts support this clonotype. The chain uses TRBV7-9 and TRBJ1-2; D unclear. Trimming pared 5 bases from V and 5 bases from J, leaving 9 bases between. Germline CDR1 is SEHNR and CDR2 is FQNEAQ (reference sequence). The CDR3 extends over 12 amino acids. The CDR3 region is CASSPFQYGYTF. As DNA, the CDR3 is TGTGCCAGCAGCCCTTTTCAATATGGCTACACCTTC.